This TCR beta chain is drawn from a study of regulatory T cells in long-lasting Graves disease. The time point denotes: newly diagnosed GD, antithyroid drugs for less than 3 months. PBMC RNA was the source of the TCR library. Trimming took 0 bases from V and 9 from J, leaving 9 bases between them. The germline V gene encodes CDR1 GTSNPN and CDR2 SVGIG (reference sequence). The length of the CDR3 is 12 residues. Construction of the TCR beta libraries employed iRepertoire HTBI primers in conjunction with Arm-PCR of CDR3 regions. TCRdb independently ran MiXCR on the multiplex PCR reads; one entry per CDR3 protein. The data hold about 200,000 distinct CDR3 sequences, with 18% observed a single time. There are many counts of this clonotype.

The chain has TRBV30 and TRBJ1-5; TRBD1 might be the D (5 bases). The source was peripheral blood mononuclear cells (PBMCs), collected at new diagnosis, from a patient treated with antithyroid drugs. The source is a female donor with Graves disease. CDR3 coding DNA: TGTGCCTGGAGTGTACCCGGGGGGCCCCAGCATTTT. Translation: CAWSVPGGPQHF.